The text below deals with one T cell receptor beta chain. The junction shows a germline mismatch at one end, possibly a read error. The germline gives CDR1 SGHTA, CDR2 FQGNSA. The CDR3 sequence is 13 residues long. In the original analysis: Amplified reference gene primers provided the basis for estimating nucleated cell counts. Clones were sequenced by immunoSEQ multiplex PCR, and TCRdb holds only the in-frame ones, with some missing. V and J calls plus clone size are reproduced from that table; the DNA served to infer D and trimming. The data contain around 230,000 clones, over 75% of them singletons. This sample was included in a study of blood T cell repertoires in COVID-19. Study-wide background: Specimens from acute and convalescent COVID-19 originated in the United States, Italy and Spain. PBMCs, B-cell-depleted T cells, or T cells were the source of the cDNA or gDNA that made up the material.

The TCR sequence derives from a woman of 80 years or more with acute or convalescent COVID-19. The rearrangement uses TRBV7-2 and TRBJ2-3, with D perhaps TRBD1 (6 bases). The sequenced sample was peripheral blood. The chain's CDR3 is CASSLAGENTQYF. In nucleotides, the CDR3 is TGTGCCAGCAGCCTAGCAGGGGAAAATACGCAGTATTTT.